This TCR beta chain came from a study of cytomegalovirus exposure and HLA in healthy donors. On this clone: Its antigen is undetermined.

The PCR used 60 Vbeta and 13 Jbeta primers. Assay used: immunoSEQ multiplex PCR; TCRdb lists only in-frame clones, some missing. The data contain some 130,000 clones, under 90% of them singletons. Findings and caveats of the study: Indistinguishability led to the exclusion of some V segments, TRBV6-2 and TRBV6-3 included.

V shed 2 bases and J 6 bases; nucleotides not matched to a gene: 3. Germline V lookup: CDR1 SGHAT, CDR2 FQNNGV. The CDR3 has 13 amino acids. The V and J genes are TRBV11-2 and TRBJ2-7, with 8 nucleotides matching TRBD1. The receptor was derived from a middle-aged woman in good health and CMV-seronegative. The sequencing sample was made of PBMCs. The CDR3 region is CASSLSGGLEQYF. DNA of the CDR3: TGTGCCAGCAGCTTATCAGGGGGCCTCGAGCAGTACTTC.